This T cell receptor beta chain was identified in a study of regulatory T cells in long-lasting Graves disease. The study's findings and limits: Persistent disease preferred TRBV28, TRBJ1-2 and TRBJ2-5; new disease, TRBV20-1 and TRBJ2-1. Newly diagnosed Graves' patients exceeded persistent ones in TCR diversity.

Both iRepertoire HTBI primers and Arm-PCR of CDR3 regions were used to build the TCR beta libraries. TCRdb used MiXCR to reprocess the multiplex PCR reads, holding one entry per CDR3 protein. The sample holds over 500,000 distinct CDR3 sequences, 16% seen once. Looked up from germline, CDR1 is DFQATT and CDR2 is SNEGSKA (reference sequence). This CDR3 contains 12 residues. V lost 6 bases and J lost 5, with 11 bases in between. About this clonotype itself: Its target is not known.

The time point denotes: newly diagnosed GD, antithyroid drugs for less than 3 months. RNA isolated from PBMCs was used to make the TCR library. These same data were also listed under a study on T cells in Graves' hyperthyroidism and ophthalmopathy.

The TCR comes from a man in his late teens or twenties with Graves disease. The starting material was peripheral blood mononuclear cells (PBMCs), obtained at new diagnosis, from a patient treated with antithyroid drugs. The V and J genes are TRBV20-1 and TRBJ2-1; D gene uncertain. The CDR3 loop reads CSAPVENNEQFF. The CDR3 DNA reads as TGCAGTGCCCCCGTGGAGAACAATGAGCAGTTCTTC.